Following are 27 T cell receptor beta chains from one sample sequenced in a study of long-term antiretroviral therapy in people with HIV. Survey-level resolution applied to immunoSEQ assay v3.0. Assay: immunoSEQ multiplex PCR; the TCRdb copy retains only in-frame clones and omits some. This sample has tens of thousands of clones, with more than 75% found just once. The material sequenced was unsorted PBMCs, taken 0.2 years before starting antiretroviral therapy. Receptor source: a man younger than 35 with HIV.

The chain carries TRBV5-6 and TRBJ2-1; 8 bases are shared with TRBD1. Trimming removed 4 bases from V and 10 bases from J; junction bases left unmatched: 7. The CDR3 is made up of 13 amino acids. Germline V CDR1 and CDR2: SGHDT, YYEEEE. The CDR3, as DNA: TGTGCCAGCAGCATAGGACAGGGCAACGAGCAGTTCTTC. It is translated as CASSIGQGNEQFF.

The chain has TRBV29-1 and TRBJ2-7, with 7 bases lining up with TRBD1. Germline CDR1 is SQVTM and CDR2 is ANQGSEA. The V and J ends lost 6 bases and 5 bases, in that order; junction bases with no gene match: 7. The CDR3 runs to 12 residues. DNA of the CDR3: TGCAGCGTCGCGACAGGGTCCAACGAGCAGTACTTC. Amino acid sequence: CSVATGSNEQYF.

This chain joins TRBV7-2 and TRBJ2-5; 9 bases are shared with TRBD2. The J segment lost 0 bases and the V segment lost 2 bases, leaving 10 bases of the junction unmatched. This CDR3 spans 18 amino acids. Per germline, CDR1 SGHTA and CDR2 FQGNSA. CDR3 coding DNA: TGTGCCAGCAGCTTAAGCGGGAGGTTCTATGTATACCAAGAGACCCAGTACTTC. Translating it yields CASSLSGRFYVYQETQYF.

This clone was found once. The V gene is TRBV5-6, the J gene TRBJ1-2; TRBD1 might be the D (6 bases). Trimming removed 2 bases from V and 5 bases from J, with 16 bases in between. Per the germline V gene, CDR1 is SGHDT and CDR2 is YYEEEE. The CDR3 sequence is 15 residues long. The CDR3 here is CASSFVGGRGYGYTF. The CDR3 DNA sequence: TGTGCCAGCAGCTTTGTTGGGGGCAGGGGTTATGGCTACACCTTC.

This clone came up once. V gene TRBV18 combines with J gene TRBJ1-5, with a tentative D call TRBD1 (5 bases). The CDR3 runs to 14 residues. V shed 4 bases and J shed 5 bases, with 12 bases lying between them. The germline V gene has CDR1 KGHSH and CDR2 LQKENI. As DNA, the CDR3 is TGTGCCAGCTCACGGGACCCTGGGGATCAGCCCCAGCATTTT. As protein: CASSRDPGDQPQHF.

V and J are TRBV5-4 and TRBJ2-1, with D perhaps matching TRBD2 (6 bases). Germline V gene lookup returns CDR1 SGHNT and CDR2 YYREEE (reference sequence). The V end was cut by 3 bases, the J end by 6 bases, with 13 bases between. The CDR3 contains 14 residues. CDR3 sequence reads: CASSSMDYLNEQFF. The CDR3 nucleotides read TGTGCCAGCAGCTCCATGGACTACCTCAATGAGCAGTTCTTC.

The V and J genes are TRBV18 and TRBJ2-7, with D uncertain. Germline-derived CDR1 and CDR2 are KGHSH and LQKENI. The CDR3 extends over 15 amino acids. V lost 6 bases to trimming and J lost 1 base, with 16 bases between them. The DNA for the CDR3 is TGTGCCAGCTCCACCTCCATCAATCCTTCCTACGAGCAGTACTTC. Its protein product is CASSTSINPSYEQYF.

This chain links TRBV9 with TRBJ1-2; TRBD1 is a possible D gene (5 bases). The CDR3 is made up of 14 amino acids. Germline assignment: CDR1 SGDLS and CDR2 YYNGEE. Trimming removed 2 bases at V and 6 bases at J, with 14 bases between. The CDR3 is CASSVGPPGDGYTF. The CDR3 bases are TGTGCCAGCAGCGTCGGGCCTCCGGGGGATGGCTACACCTTC.

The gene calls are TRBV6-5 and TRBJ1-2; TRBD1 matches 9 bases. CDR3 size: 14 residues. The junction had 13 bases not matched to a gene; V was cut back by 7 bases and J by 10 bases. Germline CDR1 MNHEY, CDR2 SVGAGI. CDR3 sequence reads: CASTSFRDRVYYTF. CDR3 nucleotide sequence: TGTGCCAGCACCTCTTTCCGGGACAGGGTATACTACACCTTC.

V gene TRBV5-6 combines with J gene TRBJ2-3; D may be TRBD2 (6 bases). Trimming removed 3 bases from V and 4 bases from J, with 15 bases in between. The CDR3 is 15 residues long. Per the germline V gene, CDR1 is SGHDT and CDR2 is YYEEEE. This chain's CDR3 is CASSSSLRRADTQYF. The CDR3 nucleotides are TGTGCCAGCAGCTCTTCCCTTCGGAGGGCAGATACGCAGTATTTT.

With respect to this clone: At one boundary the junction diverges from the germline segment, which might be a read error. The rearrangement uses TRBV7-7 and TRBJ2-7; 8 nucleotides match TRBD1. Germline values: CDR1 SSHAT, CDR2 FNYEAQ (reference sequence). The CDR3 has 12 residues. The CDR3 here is CASSSTGAEQYF. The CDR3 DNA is TGTGCTAGCAGCTCGACAGGGGCCGAGCAGTACTTC.

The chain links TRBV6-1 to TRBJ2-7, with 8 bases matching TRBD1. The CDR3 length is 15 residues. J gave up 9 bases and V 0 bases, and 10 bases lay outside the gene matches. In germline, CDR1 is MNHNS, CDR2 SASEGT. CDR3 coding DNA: TGTGCCAGCAGTGAAGCCAAGGGACAGGCCATATTGCAGTACTTC. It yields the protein CASSEAKGQAILQYF.

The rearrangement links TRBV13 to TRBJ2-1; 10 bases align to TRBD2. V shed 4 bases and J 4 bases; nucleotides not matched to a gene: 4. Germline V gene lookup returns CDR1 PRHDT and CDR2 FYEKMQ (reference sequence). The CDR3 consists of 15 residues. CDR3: CASSSTLAGYNEQFF. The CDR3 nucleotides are TGTGCCAGCAGCTCGACACTAGCGGGGTACAATGAGCAGTTCTTC.

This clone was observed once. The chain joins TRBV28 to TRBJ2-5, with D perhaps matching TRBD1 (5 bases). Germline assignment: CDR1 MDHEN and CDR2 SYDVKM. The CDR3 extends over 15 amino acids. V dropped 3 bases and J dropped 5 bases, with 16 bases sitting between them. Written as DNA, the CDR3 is TGTGCCAGCAGTTTTTTCCGGCAAAGGGGTGAGACCCAGTACTTC. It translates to CASSFFRQRGETQYF.

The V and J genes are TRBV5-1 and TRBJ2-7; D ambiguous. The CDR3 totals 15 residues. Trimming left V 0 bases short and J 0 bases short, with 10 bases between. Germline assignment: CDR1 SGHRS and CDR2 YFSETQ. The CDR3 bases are TGCGCCAGCAGCTTGGCCGTCGGTCTCTCCTACGAGCAGTACTTC. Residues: CASSLAVGLSYEQYF.

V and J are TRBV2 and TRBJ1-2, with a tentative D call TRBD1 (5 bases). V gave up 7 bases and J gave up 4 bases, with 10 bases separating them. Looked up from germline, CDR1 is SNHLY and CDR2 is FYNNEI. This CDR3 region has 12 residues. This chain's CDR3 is CASTRVGYGYTF. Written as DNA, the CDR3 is TGTGCCAGCACCAGGGTGGGCTATGGCTACACCTTC. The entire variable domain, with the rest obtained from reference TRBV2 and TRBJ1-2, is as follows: EPEVTQTPSHQVTQMGQEVILRCVPISNHLYFYWYRQILGQKVEFLVSFYNNEISEKSEIFDDQFSVERPDGSNFTLKIRSTKLEDSAMYFCASTRVGYGYTFGSGTRLTVV.

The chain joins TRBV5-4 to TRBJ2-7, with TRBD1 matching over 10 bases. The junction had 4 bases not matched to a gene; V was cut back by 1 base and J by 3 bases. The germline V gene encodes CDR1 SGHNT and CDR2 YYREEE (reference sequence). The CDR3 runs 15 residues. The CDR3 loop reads CASSLSGTGDYEQYF. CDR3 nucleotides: TGTGCCAGCAGCTTGTCGGGGACAGGGGACTACGAGCAGTACTTC.

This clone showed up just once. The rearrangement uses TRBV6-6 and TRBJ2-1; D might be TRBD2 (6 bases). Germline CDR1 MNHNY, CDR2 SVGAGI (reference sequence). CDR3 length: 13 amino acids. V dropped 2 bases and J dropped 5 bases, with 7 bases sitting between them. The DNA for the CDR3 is TGTGCCAGCAGTTACAGACTAGACAATGAGCAGTTCTTC. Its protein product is CASSYRLDNEQFF.

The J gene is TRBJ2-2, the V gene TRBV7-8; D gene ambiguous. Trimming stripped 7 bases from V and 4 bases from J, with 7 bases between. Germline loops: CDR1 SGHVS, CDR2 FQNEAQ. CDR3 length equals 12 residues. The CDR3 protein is CASKHSTGELFF. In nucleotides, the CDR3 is TGTGCCAGCAAGCATTCCACCGGGGAGCTGTTTTTT.

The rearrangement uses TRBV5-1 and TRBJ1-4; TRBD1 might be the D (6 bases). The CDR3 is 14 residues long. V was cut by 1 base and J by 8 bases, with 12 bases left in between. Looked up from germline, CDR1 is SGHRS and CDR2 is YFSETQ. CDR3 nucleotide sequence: TGCGCCAGCAGCTTGAGCCCAGGGACAGAAAAACTGTTTTTT. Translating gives CASSLSPGTEKLFF.

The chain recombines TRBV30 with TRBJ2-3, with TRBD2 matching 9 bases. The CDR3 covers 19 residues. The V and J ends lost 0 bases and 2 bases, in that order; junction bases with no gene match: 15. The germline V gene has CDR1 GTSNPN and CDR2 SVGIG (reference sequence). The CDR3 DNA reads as TGTGCCTGGAGTGTATTAGTTGGGGGTCTAGCGGGGATCACAGATACGCAGTATTTT. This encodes CAWSVLVGGLAGITDTQYF.

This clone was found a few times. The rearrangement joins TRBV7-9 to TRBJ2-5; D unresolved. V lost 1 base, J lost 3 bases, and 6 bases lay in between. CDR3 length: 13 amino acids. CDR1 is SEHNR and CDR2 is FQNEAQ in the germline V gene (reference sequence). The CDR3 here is CASSLDEEETQYF. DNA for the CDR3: TGTGCCAGCAGCTTAGACGAAGAAGAGACCCAGTACTTC. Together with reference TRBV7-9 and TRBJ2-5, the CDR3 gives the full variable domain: DTGVSQNPRHKITKRGQNVTFRCDPISEHNRLYWYRQTLGQGPEFLTYFQNEAQLEKSRLLSDRFSAERPKGSFSTLEIQRTEQGDSAMYLCASSLDEEETQYFGPGTRLLVL.

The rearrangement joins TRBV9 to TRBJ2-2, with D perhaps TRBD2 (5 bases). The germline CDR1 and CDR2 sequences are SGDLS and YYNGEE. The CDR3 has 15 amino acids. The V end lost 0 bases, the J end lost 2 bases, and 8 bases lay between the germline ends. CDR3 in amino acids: CASSVGSGNTGELFF. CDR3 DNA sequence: TGTGCCAGCAGCGTAGGATCGGGAAACACCGGGGAGCTGTTTTTT.

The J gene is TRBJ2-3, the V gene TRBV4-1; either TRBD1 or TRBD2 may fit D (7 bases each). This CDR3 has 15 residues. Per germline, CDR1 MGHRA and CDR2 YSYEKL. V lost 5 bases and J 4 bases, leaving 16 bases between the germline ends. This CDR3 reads CASSDQGGLADTQYF. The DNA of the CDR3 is TGCGCCAGCAGCGACCAGGGGGGGCTCGCAGATACGCAGTATTTT.

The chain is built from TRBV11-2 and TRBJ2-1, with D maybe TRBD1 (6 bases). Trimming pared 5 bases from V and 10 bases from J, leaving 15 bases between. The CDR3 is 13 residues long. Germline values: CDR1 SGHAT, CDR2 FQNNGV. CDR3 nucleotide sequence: TGTGCCAGCAGCAGTTTAGGGGGAACGGAGCAGTTCTTC. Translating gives CASSSLGGTEQFF.

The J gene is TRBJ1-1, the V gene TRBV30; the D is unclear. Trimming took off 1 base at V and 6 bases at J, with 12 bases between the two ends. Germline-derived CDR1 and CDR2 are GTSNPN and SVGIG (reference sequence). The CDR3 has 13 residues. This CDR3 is CAWSDLHESEAFF. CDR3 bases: TGTGCCTGGAGTGACCTCCACGAGTCTGAAGCTTTCTTT. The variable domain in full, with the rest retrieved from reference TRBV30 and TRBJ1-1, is SQTIHQWPATLVQPVGSPLSLECTVEGTSNPNLYWYRQAAGRGLQLLFYSVGIGQISSEVPQNLSASRPQDRQFILSSKKLLLSDSGFYLCAWSDLHESEAFFGQGTRLTVV.

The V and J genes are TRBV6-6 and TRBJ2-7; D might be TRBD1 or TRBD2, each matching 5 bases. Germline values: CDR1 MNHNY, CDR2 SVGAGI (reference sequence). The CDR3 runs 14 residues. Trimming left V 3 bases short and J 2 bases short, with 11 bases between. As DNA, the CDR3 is TGTGCCAGCAGTTATCGGGGCGAAACCTACGAGCAGTACTTC. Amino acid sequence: CASSYRGETYEQYF.